This TCR beta chain was captured by sequencing in a study of T-cell memory formation after mild COVID-19. TCRdb reprocessed the 5' RACE reads with MiXCR, giving one entry per CDR3 protein. Of approximately 570,000 distinct CDR3 sequences in the sample, about a sixth were seen once. A note on this clonotype: Its antigen remains unidentified.

This CDR3 is 15 amino acids long. Trimming cost V 5 bases and J 4 bases; bases outside gene matches: 10. Germline-derived CDR1 and CDR2 are SGHRS and YFSETQ. General observations from the study: The finding that pre-infection memory included some responding clones suggested that cross-reactive memory joined.

The rearrangement joins TRBV5-1 to TRBJ2-3, with 7 bases matching TRBD1. This TCR came from an adult woman who had mild COVID-19 (a few samples of this study predate the infection). Cell type and time point are not known. The specimen was PBMCs or a T cell subset sorted from them (not recorded which). This CDR3 reads CASSIGGQSPDTQYF. The DNA of the CDR3 is TGCGCCAGCAGTATAGGGGGCCAAAGCCCAGATACGCAGTATTTT. The complete variable domain, with remaining parts taken from reference TRBV5-1 and TRBJ2-3, reads KAGVTQTPRYLIKTRGQQVTLSCSPISGHRSVSWYQQTPGQGLQFLFEYFSETQRNKGNFPGRFSGRQFSNSRSEMNVSTLELGDSALYLCASSIGGQSPDTQYFGPGTRLTVL.